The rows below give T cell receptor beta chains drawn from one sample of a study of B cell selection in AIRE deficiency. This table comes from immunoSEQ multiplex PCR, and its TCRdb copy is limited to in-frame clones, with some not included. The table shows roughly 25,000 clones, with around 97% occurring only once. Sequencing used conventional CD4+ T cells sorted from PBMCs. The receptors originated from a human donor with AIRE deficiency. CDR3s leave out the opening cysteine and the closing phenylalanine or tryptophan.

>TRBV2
ASTRDESYEQY
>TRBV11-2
ASSLAGTRTDTQY
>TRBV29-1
SAKGISRSYNEQF
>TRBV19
ASSPRGGELF
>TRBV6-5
ASSYMGTGGDTQY
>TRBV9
ASSEVGITGELF
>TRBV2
ASSGQDFYGYT
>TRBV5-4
ASSLGQETQY
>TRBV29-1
SVARDNEQF
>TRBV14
ASSQVLVSGEQF
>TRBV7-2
ASSPGTGRTGELF
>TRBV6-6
ASGGQTNTEAF
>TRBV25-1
ASSVSFTGELF
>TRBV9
ASSVRWTGDLEQY
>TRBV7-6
ASSLSKGRNYGYT
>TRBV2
AKGGGDPATNEKLF
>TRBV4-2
ASSQERAYPDETQY
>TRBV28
ASSPSRYYGYT
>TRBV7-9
ASSLVGSSPTYEQY
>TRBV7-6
ASSRRQSNTEAF
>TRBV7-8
ASSTGQGAREGNQPQH
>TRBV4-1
ASSQSDRGRTYEQY